This record concerns one TCR beta chain sequence. Its target is unknown. The germline gives CDR1 SGHAT, CDR2 FQNNGV. Between the trimmed V and J ends, which lost 0 bases and 6 bases, there was a span of 11 bases. The CDR3 sequence is 15 residues long. MiXCR, applied by TCRdb to the RT-PCR reads, yields one record per CDR3 protein. The table records about 530,000 distinct CDR3 sequences, 13% of them present only once. This specimen belongs to a study of response to subunit inactivated influenza vaccine. Overall study findings and caveats: Authors suggested few new T cells are recruited by each seasonal influenza vaccination.

The source was PBMCs from blood, collected more than 35 days after vaccination. The rearrangement joins TRBV11-2 to TRBJ1-4; D call uncertain. The TCR comes from a man aged 45-65 years who received an inactivated influenza vaccine. The CDR3 sequence: CASSLDRAGYEKLFF. Written as DNA, the CDR3 is TGTGCCAGCAGCTTAGATCGGGCGGGTTATGAAAAACTGTTTTTT.